What follows are 7 T cell receptor beta chains derived from one specimen sequenced in a study of blood T cell repertoires in COVID-19. TCRdb keeps only in-frame clones here, not all; method: immunoSEQ multiplex PCR. The sample includes about 120,000 clones, 82% seen only once; the top ten take around an eighth. Specimen: peripheral blood. These receptors were obtained from a human donor in a cohort sampled during active COVID-19.

The rearrangement joins TRBV4-1 to TRBJ2-3; no clear D gene. The CDR3 totals 16 residues. V was shortened by 0 bases and J by 0 bases, with 10 bases between the two germline ends. Per the germline V gene, CDR1 is MGHRA and CDR2 is YSYEKL. The CDR3 DNA reads TGCGCCAGCAGCCAAGAAACTACCCCTAGCACAGATACGCAGTATTTT. Residues: CASSQETTPSTDTQYF.

The chain has TRBV18 and TRBJ2-2; D is possibly TRBD1 (5 bases). This CDR3 comprises 14 residues. Trimming cost V 3 bases and J 6 bases, with 11 bases left between them. Per germline, CDR1 KGHSH and CDR2 LQKENI. The CDR3 region is CASSPFQGPGELFF. CDR3 coding DNA: TGTGCCAGCTCACCTTTCCAGGGTCCCGGGGAGCTGTTTTTT.

This clone was picked up one time. The chain carries TRBV27 and TRBJ2-7, with D maybe TRBD2 (7 bases). Trimming took off 4 bases at V and 3 bases at J, with 19 bases between the two ends. CDR1 is MNHEY and CDR2 is SMNVEV in the germline V gene (reference sequence). The CDR3 is 16 residues long. CDR3 sequence reads: CASSSQGRGANYEQYF. CDR3 sequence (DNA): TGTGCCAGCAGTTCCCAGGGCCGGGGGGCGAACTACGAGCAGTACTTC.

A few counts support this clone. This chain uses TRBV5-4 with TRBJ1-3, with 8 bases fitting TRBD1. The CDR3 loop spans 15 amino acids. Germline CDR1 is SGHNT and CDR2 is YYREEE (reference sequence). V trimming: 3 bases; J trimming: 2 bases; junction bases outside the gene matches: 4. The CDR3 is CASSSKQGAGNTIYF. The CDR3 nucleotides are TGTGCCAGCAGCTCTAAACAGGGGGCTGGAAACACCATATATTTT.

J is TRBJ1-2 and V is TRBV19, with TRBD1 identical over 11 bases. The CDR3 length is 12 residues. Germline CDR1 LNHDA, CDR2 SQIVND (reference sequence). V trimming: 8 bases; J trimming: 8 bases; junction bases outside the gene matches: 4. CDR3 protein: CASRDRGRGYTF. CDR3 DNA sequence: TGTGCCAGTCGGGACAGGGGGAGAGGCTACACCTTC.

This chain joins TRBV20-1 and TRBJ2-3, with 11 bases fitting TRBD2. The germline V gene has CDR1 DFQATT and CDR2 SNEGSKA (reference sequence). The V gene end was trimmed by 3 bases and the J gene end by 3 bases; junction bases not matched to a gene: 5. The CDR3 consists of 15 residues. CDR3 loop: CSASSGGAGTDTQYF. CDR3 sequence (DNA): TGCAGTGCTAGTAGCGGGGGGGCGGGGACAGATACGCAGTATTTT.

The rearrangement uses TRBV10-2 and TRBJ2-2, with D maybe TRBD1 (5 bases). This CDR3 contains 14 residues. Germline V gives CDR1 WSHSY, CDR2 SAAADI. Trimming removed 4 bases at V and 6 bases at J, with 12 bases between. CDR3 bases: TGCGCCAGCAGTGTTTCAGGGCCCTCCGGGGAGCTGTTTTTT. Translating gives CASSVSGPSGELFF.